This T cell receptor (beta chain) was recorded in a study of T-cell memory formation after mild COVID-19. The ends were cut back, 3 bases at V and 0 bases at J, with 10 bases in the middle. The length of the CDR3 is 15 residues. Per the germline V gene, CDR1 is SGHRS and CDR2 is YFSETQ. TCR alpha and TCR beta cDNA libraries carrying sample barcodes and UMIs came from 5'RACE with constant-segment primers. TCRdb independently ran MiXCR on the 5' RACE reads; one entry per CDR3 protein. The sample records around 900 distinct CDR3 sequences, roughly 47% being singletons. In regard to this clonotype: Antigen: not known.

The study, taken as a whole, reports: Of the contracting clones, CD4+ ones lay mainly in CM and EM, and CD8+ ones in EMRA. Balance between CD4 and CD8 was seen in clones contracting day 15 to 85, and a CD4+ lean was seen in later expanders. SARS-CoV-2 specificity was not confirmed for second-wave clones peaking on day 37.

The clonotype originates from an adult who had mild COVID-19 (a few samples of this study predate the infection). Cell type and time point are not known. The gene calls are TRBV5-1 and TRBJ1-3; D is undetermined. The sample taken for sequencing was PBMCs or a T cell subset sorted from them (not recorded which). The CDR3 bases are TGCGCCAGCAGCTCGGATGCATACTCTGGAAACACCATATATTTT. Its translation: CASSSDAYSGNTIYF.